This passage covers 24 T cell receptor beta chains from one sample sequenced in a study of cytomegalovirus exposure and HLA in healthy donors (dated by TCRdb to between 2016 and 2019). Library prep was done by the immunoSEQ multiplex PCR assay. The multiplex PCR relied on a mix of 60 forward primers for TCR Vbeta segments and 13 reverse primers for TCR Jbeta segments. Held by TCRdb, this immuneACCESS table contains in-frame sequences only and omits some clones. Under half of the omission traces to an unresolved V gene where checked; the cause of the rest is unknown. Counted in this sample were about 160,000 clones; 75% to 80% of them appeared once. Around 3.1% of the sample comes from the top ten. Input material: PBMCs. The receptors come from a woman aged 40 to 50 in good health and CMV-seronegative.

This clone is termed large. The rearrangement uses TRBV4-1 and TRBJ2-7; weak D call: TRBD2 (6 bases). CDR1 MGHRA and CDR2 YSYEKL come from the germline V gene. The CDR3 loop spans 14 amino acids. With 1 base removed from V and 7 bases from J, the gap between germline ends came to 14 bases. The CDR3 bases are TGCGCCAGCAGCCAAGGGCCGGGACTGGGGGAGCAGTACTTC. It yields the protein CASSQGPGLGEQYF.

The chain has TRBV9 and TRBJ1-1; TRBD1 agrees at 9 bases. This CDR3 comprises 14 residues. Losses at the gene ends were 3 bases for V and 7 bases for J; bases not matched to a gene: 7. Germline CDR1 SGDLS, CDR2 YYNGEE. CDR3 nucleotide sequence: TGTGCCAGCAGCGAGGGGGACAGGGCACTTGAAGCTTTCTTT. Its protein is CASSEGDRALEAFF.

There are a few counts of this clone. Additional DNA sequences in this sample encode the identical CDR3. The rearrangement links TRBV7-6 to TRBJ1-3; D is possibly TRBD1 (6 bases). Looked up from germline, CDR1 is SGHVS and CDR2 is FNYEAQ. Trimming removed 0 bases at V and 0 bases at J, with 9 bases between. This CDR3 has 16 amino acids. CDR3 sequence: CASSLAGQSSGNTIYF. The CDR3 region has the DNA TGTGCCAGCAGCTTAGCCGGACAGAGCTCTGGAAACACCATATATTTT.

The chain employs TRBV27 and TRBJ1-2, with TRBD1 matching over 9 bases. The CDR3 runs to 13 residues. The junction had 3 bases not matched to a gene; V was cut back by 4 bases and J by 6 bases. Germline V gene sequence: CDR1 MNHEY, CDR2 SMNVEV (reference sequence). CDR3 protein: CASSSRTGDGYTF. Here the CDR3 DNA reads TGTGCCAGCAGTTCCCGGACAGGGGATGGCTACACCTTC.

The V and J genes are TRBV7-9 and TRBJ1-1, with 7 bases fitting TRBD1. The V segment lost 5 bases and the J segment 4 bases; nucleotides outside the gene matches: 10. The germline V gene has CDR1 SEHNR and CDR2 FQNEAQ (reference sequence). CDR3 length: 15 amino acids. CDR3 protein: CASSTRQGGSTEAFF. CDR3 nucleotide sequence: TGTGCCAGCAGCACCCGACAGGGTGGGAGCACTGAAGCTTTCTTT. Full variable domain (missing parts from reference TRBV7-9 and TRBJ1-1): DTGVSQNPRHKITKRGQNVTFRCDPISEHNRLYWYRQTLGQGPEFLTYFQNEAQLEKSRLLSDRFSAERPKGSFSTLEIQRTEQGDSAMYLCASSTRQGGSTEAFFGQGTRLTVV.

The chain has TRBV18 and TRBJ1-1; tentative D call: TRBD1 (5 bases). The V end was cut by 3 bases, the J end by 4 bases, with 15 bases between. There are 15 residues in the CDR3. Germline CDR1 reads KGHSH; CDR2 reads LQKENI. The CDR3 bases are TGTGCCAGCTCACCCCGGGAGGGGTGGAGCACTGAAGCTTTCTTT. Protein: CASSPREGWSTEAFF. Variable domain in full (rest from reference TRBV18 and TRBJ1-1): NAGVMQNPRHLVRRRGQEARLRCSPMKGHSHVYWYRQLPEEGLKFMVYLQKENIIDESGMPKERFSAEFPKEGPSILRIQQVVRGDSAAYFCASSPREGWSTEAFFGQGTRLTVV.

The V call is TRBV5-1, the J call TRBJ2-3; 10 bases are a match to TRBD2. Trimming removed 4 bases from V and 0 bases from J; junction bases left unmatched: 5. Germline V gene sequence: CDR1 SGHRS, CDR2 YFSETQ. This CDR3 comprises 16 residues. CDR3 bases: TGCGCCAGCAGCATCGGACTAGCGGAAAGCACAGATACGCAGTATTTT. This encodes CASSIGLAESTDTQYF.

The chain couples TRBV5-1 to TRBJ2-3; 8 bases are shared with TRBD2. The CDR3 has 16 amino acids. Trimming took 1 base from V and 2 from J; bases not matched to a gene: 6. Germline V gene data show CDR1 as SGHRS and CDR2 as YFSETQ. CDR3 sequence: CASSLTGGLSTDTQYF. CDR3 bases: TGCGCCAGCAGCTTGACGGGGGGGCTATCCACAGATACGCAGTATTTT.

The chain uses TRBV5-4 and TRBJ2-1; 11 bases align to TRBD2. The CDR3 consists of 15 residues. Germline V gives CDR1 SGHNT, CDR2 YYREEE (reference sequence). V shed 4 bases, J shed 7 bases, and the junction held 7 bases outside the gene matches. CDR3 in amino acids: CASSNSGGAGNEQFF. CDR3 in DNA: TGTGCCAGCAGCAATAGCGGGGGGGCCGGGAATGAGCAGTTCTTC.

V usage is TRBV19 and J usage is TRBJ2-7; a possible D gene is TRBD1 (6 bases). CDR1 is LNHDA and CDR2 is SQIVND in the germline V gene (reference sequence). This CDR3 is 14 amino acids long. Trimming cost V 8 bases and J 3 bases, with 17 bases left between them. CDR3 nucleotide sequence: TGTGCCAGTGGTCCTAAAGGGGGTTACTACGAGCAGTACTTC. Translating it yields CASGPKGGYYEQYF.

The table lists this clone with a count of one. The chain employs TRBV9 and TRBJ2-7; 13 bases fit TRBD2. The CDR3 is 16 residues long. V shed 4 bases, J shed 3 bases, and the junction held 7 bases outside the gene matches. In germline, CDR1 is SGDLS, CDR2 YYNGEE. For the CDR3, the DNA is TGTGCCAGCAGCCCTCGGACTAGCGGGGGAGACTACGAGCAGTACTTC. Encoded protein: CASSPRTSGGDYEQYF.

The chain employs TRBV30 and TRBJ2-3, with D possibly being TRBD2 (5 bases). V dropped 1 base and J dropped 0 bases, with 14 bases sitting between them. Germline values: CDR1 GTSNPN, CDR2 SVGIG (reference sequence). The length of the CDR3 is 16 residues. The CDR3, as DNA: TGTGCCTGGAGTGACGTAGCGCAGGCTAGCACAGATACGCAGTATTTT. It encodes CAWSDVAQASTDTQYF.

The V and J genes are TRBV5-4 and TRBJ2-2; TRBD1 aligns across 9 bases. V was clipped by 0 bases and J by 5 bases; unmatched bases: 5. From germline, CDR1 is SGHNT and CDR2 YYREEE (reference sequence). This CDR3 has 16 amino acids. The CDR3 coding sequence is TGTGCCAGCAGCTTGGTGGGACAGGGAATGACCGGGGAGCTGTTTTTT. It specifies CASSLVGQGMTGELFF.

This clone was detected only once. This chain connects TRBV11-2 to TRBJ2-7; no clear D. The CDR3 is 14 residues long. From germline, CDR1 is SGHAT and CDR2 FQNNGV. The V gene lost 4 bases and the J gene lost 1 base, with 11 bases spanning the gap. CDR3 nucleotide sequence: TGTGCCAGCAGCTCCTTCATAGAATCCTACGAGCAGTACTTC. Translating gives CASSSFIESYEQYF.

The chain has TRBV4-1 and TRBJ1-3, with no clear D. Germline CDR1 is MGHRA and CDR2 is YSYEKL. The V gene lost 3 bases and the J gene lost 0 bases, with 12 bases spanning the gap. The CDR3 is made up of 16 amino acids. CDR3 bases: TGCGCCAGCAGCCAGCCCGGGAGGAGCTCTGGAAACACCATATATTTT. As protein: CASSQPGRSSGNTIYF.

The CDR3 region is CASSLLGHPPRKLFF. The DNA of the CDR3 is TGTGCCAGCAGTTTATTGGGACACCCCCCGAGAAAACTGTTTTTT. This chain uses TRBV28 with TRBJ1-4; tentative D call: TRBD1 (6 bases). The V gene's germline CDR1 is MDHEN and CDR2 SYDVKM. Trimming took off 1 base at V and 10 bases at J, with 16 bases between the two ends. The CDR3 loop spans 15 amino acids.

The chain uses TRBV28 and TRBJ2-7; maybe TRBD1 (6 bases). Germline CDR1 is MDHEN and CDR2 is SYDVKM. The CDR3 totals 14 residues. Trimming cost V 3 bases and J 4 bases, with 13 bases left between them. CDR3 in amino acids: CASSFPGTQYEQYF. CDR3 in DNA: TGTGCCAGCAGTTTCCCCGGGACACAGTACGAGCAGTACTTC.

V usage is TRBV19 and J usage is TRBJ2-6; possibly TRBD2 for D (5 bases). Trimming took 8 bases from V and 0 from J, leaving 20 bases between them. This CDR3 has 18 residues. CDR1 and CDR2 (germline): LNHDA, SQIVND (reference sequence). The CDR3 DNA is TGTGCCAGTGCTAGAGGGTCCCAGAGGCCCTCTGGGGCCAACGTCCTGACTTTC. This codes for CASARGSQRPSGANVLTF.

The chain combines TRBV5-8 with TRBJ2-7; 15 nucleotides line up with TRBD2. Germline loops: CDR1 SGHTS, CDR2 YDEGEE. The CDR3 consists of 16 residues. J lost 2 bases, V lost 4 bases, and 4 bases had no gene match. CDR3 DNA: TGTGCCAGCAGCCCCGGGACTAGCGGGGGGACCTACGAGCAGTACTTC. Translated: CASSPGTSGGTYEQYF.

The rearrangement links TRBV18 to TRBJ1-1; tentative D call: TRBD1 (5 bases). Between the trimmed V and J ends, which lost 6 bases and 3 bases, there was a span of 11 bases. Germline-derived CDR1 and CDR2 are KGHSH and LQKENI. The CDR3 spans 13 residues. CDR3 protein: CASSADSYTEAFF. For the CDR3, the DNA is TGTGCCAGCTCTGCCGACAGTTACACTGAAGCTTTCTTT.

This clone appeared once. The chain has TRBV4-1 and TRBJ2-7, with D possibly TRBD1 on 7 matching bases. Germline CDR1 and CDR2: MGHRA and YSYEKL. The CDR3 extends over 15 amino acids. The V gene lost 4 bases and the J gene lost 2 bases, with 15 bases spanning the gap. The CDR3 DNA reads as TGCGCCAGCAGCCTTCAGACAGGGAGGCCCTACGAGCAGTACTTC. Translated: CASSLQTGRPYEQYF.

The rearrangement joins TRBV6-6 to TRBJ2-3; D is perhaps TRBD2 (5 bases). The CDR3 is 15 residues long. Between the trimmed V and J ends, which lost 5 bases and 12 bases, there was a span of 24 bases. CDR1 and CDR2 (germline): MNHNY, SVGAGI (reference sequence). The CDR3: CASSPRESPVRSQYF. The CDR3 DNA reads TGTGCCAGCAGTCCTAGGGAGTCCCCGGTCAGGAGTCAGTATTTT.

This clone has just a few counts. The rearrangement uses TRBV27 and TRBJ1-3, with D possibly matching TRBD1 (5 bases). V was clipped by 3 bases and J by 0 bases, with 12 bases between them. The CDR3 runs to 16 residues. Germline values: CDR1 MNHEY, CDR2 SMNVEV (reference sequence). The CDR3 loop is CASSFGGPHSGNTIYF. The CDR3 bases are TGTGCCAGCAGTTTCGGGGGTCCACACTCTGGAAACACCATATATTTT.

This sequence joins TRBV5-1 and TRBJ2-7; TRBD2 matches 10 bases. The CDR3 is 14 amino acids. Germline V gives CDR1 SGHRS, CDR2 YFSETQ. V was clipped by 2 bases and J by 3 bases; unmatched bases: 2. This CDR3 is CASSFSGGHYEQYF. The CDR3 DNA is TGCGCCAGCAGCTTTAGCGGGGGGCACTACGAGCAGTACTTC.